Listed below are T cell receptor beta chains from one sample, sequenced in a study of blood T cell repertoires in COVID-19. This table comes from immunoSEQ multiplex PCR, and its TCRdb copy is limited to in-frame clones, with some not included. The sample consists of about 260,000 clones, approximately 84% of them appearing once. The sequenced material came from peripheral blood. The receptors originated from a woman aged 80 or over with acute or convalescent COVID-19. Each CDR3 is given with its conserved first and last residue. A D gene is named only where the DNA matches it firmly. Rows may omit the clone size; those that give it use once, few, many or a size class.

j_gene: TRBJ1-2; abundance: NA; d_gene: TRBD1; v_gene: TRBV9; CDR3nt: TGTGCCAGCAGCCCCGGGGACAGCGGTGGCTACACCTTC; CDR3aa: CASSPGDSGGYTF
j_gene: TRBJ2-7; abundance: NA; d_gene: TRBD1; v_gene: TRBV6-5; CDR3nt: TGTGCCAGCAGTTACTCGTTTGTGGACAGGCACTACGAGCAGTACTTC; CDR3aa: CASSYSFVDRHYEQYF
j_gene: TRBJ1-4; abundance: NA; d_gene: NA; v_gene: TRBV7-9; CDR3nt: TGTGCCAGCAGCCGGACAGCAACTAATGAAAAACTGTTTTTT; CDR3aa: CASSRTATNEKLFF
j_gene: TRBJ1-4; abundance: NA; d_gene: TRBD1; v_gene: TRBV10-3; CDR3nt: TGTGCCATCAGTAAACAGGGGGGGGAAGAAAAACTGTTTTTT; CDR3aa: CAISKQGGEEKLFF
j_gene: TRBJ2-1; abundance: many; d_gene: TRBD2; v_gene: TRBV9; CDR3nt: TGTGCCAGCAGCGTATGGTCGACTAGCTCCCTCGGAGAGCAGTTCTTC; CDR3aa: CASSVWSTSSLGEQFF
j_gene: TRBJ1-5; abundance: NA; d_gene: NA; v_gene: TRBV6-4; CDR3nt: TGTGCCAGCAGTGACTCGACGGAGCGGAACTTTCAGCCCCAGCATTTT; CDR3aa: CASSDSTERNFQPQHF
j_gene: TRBJ1-1; abundance: NA; d_gene: NA; v_gene: TRBV11-2; CDR3nt: TGTGCCAGCAGCTTCGCTTTGGGGGGTGAAGCTTTCTTT; CDR3aa: CASSFALGGEAFF
j_gene: TRBJ2-5; abundance: NA; d_gene: TRBD2; v_gene: TRBV2; CDR3nt: TGTGCCAGCAGTGAGAGATACCCCCCAATAGCGGGGGGAGAGACCCAGTACTTC; CDR3aa: CASSERYPPIAGGETQYF
j_gene: TRBJ1-2; abundance: NA; d_gene: NA; v_gene: TRBV19; CDR3nt: TGTGCCAGTAGTATTGATGCAGGTTACTATGGCTACACCTTC; CDR3aa: CASSIDAGYYGYTF
j_gene: TRBJ1-6; abundance: NA; d_gene: NA; v_gene: TRBV19; CDR3nt: TGTGCCAGTTCGATATCGGGAAACACAGGGAATTCACCCCTCCACTTT; CDR3aa: CASSISGNTGNSPLHF
j_gene: TRBJ2-1; abundance: NA; d_gene: TRBD1; v_gene: TRBV7-2; CDR3nt: TGTGCCAGCAGCCCGGGACAGGGAACCTACAATGAGCAGTTCTTC; CDR3aa: CASSPGQGTYNEQFF
j_gene: TRBJ1-2; abundance: NA; d_gene: NA; v_gene: TRBV27; CDR3nt: TGTGCCAGCAGCGGGATAGCGTCTAACTATGGCTACACCTTC; CDR3aa: CASSGIASNYGYTF
j_gene: TRBJ1-6; abundance: few; d_gene: TRBD1; v_gene: TRBV5-1; CDR3nt: TGCGCCAGCAACTTCGGACAGGGGCCGGGGCATTCACCCCTCCACTTT; CDR3aa: CASNFGQGPGHSPLHF
j_gene: TRBJ2-3; abundance: NA; d_gene: TRBD2; v_gene: TRBV5-1; CDR3nt: TGCGCCAGCAATCGCAAGCGGGGGGGCACAGATACGCAGTATTTT; CDR3aa: CASNRKRGGTDTQYF
j_gene: TRBJ2-7; abundance: few; d_gene: NA; v_gene: TRBV7-9; CDR3nt: TGTGCCAGCAGCTTAGCTCTAATGGCGGACACCAACTTC; CDR3aa: CASSLALMADTNF
j_gene: TRBJ2-3; abundance: NA; d_gene: NA; v_gene: TRBV20-1; CDR3nt: TGCAGTGCTAGCGGGGGACCCAAGCAGTATTTT; CDR3aa: CSASGGPKQYF
j_gene: TRBJ1-2; abundance: NA; d_gene: TRBD1; v_gene: TRBV30; CDR3nt: TGTGCCTGGATGGGGCGGCAGGGGGCGCCTAACTATGGCTACACCTTC; CDR3aa: CAWMGRQGAPNYGYTF
j_gene: TRBJ2-6; abundance: NA; d_gene: NA; v_gene: TRBV5-1; CDR3nt: TGCGCCAGCAGCTCTGGCGCGGCTGGGGCCAACGTCCTGACTTTC; CDR3aa: CASSSGAAGANVLTF
j_gene: TRBJ2-3; abundance: NA; d_gene: TRBD1; v_gene: TRBV6-5; CDR3nt: TGTGCCAGCAGTTCTACAGGGGGCCCAGATACGCAGTATTTT; CDR3aa: CASSSTGGPDTQYF
j_gene: TRBJ1-2; abundance: NA; d_gene: TRBD1; v_gene: TRBV28; CDR3nt: TGTGCCAGCAGTTTCCACTCGGGACAGGGGGCCGGTGGCTACACCTTC; CDR3aa: CASSFHSGQGAGGYTF
j_gene: TRBJ2-5; abundance: once; d_gene: NA; v_gene: TRBV5-1; CDR3nt: TGCGCCAGCAGCTTGGCCAACAGCCGAACACAAGAGACCCAGTACTTC; CDR3aa: CASSLANSRTQETQYF
j_gene: TRBJ1-2; abundance: NA; d_gene: NA; v_gene: TRBV7-3; CDR3nt: TGTGCCAGCAGCTCCCGCTCCCTAAGAGTAGGCTACACCTTC; CDR3aa: CASSSRSLRVGYTF
j_gene: TRBJ2-1; abundance: NA; d_gene: TRBD2; v_gene: TRBV7-9; CDR3nt: TGTGCCAGCAGCTCGACTAGCGGGATTGGTGAGCAGTTCTTC; CDR3aa: CASSSTSGIGEQFF
j_gene: TRBJ2-3; abundance: NA; d_gene: NA; v_gene: TRBV13; CDR3nt: TGTGCCAGCAGCCTCCATGTCTCGGAGGCAGATACGCAGTATTTT; CDR3aa: CASSLHVSEADTQYF
j_gene: TRBJ2-6; abundance: NA; d_gene: TRBD1; v_gene: TRBV5-1; CDR3nt: TGCGCCAGCAGCGTCTGGACAGGGGCGATCTCTGGGGCCAACGTCCTGACTTTC; CDR3aa: CASSVWTGAISGANVLTF
j_gene: TRBJ2-2; abundance: NA; d_gene: TRBD1; v_gene: TRBV15; CDR3nt: TGTGCCACCAGCAGCGCCGACTCAGGGGGTTTTGACACCGGGGAGCTGTTTTTT; CDR3aa: CATSSADSGGFDTGELFF
j_gene: TRBJ2-7; abundance: NA; d_gene: TRBD1; v_gene: TRBV5-1; CDR3nt: TGCGCCAGCTCAGAGGGACAGACCCAAACCCTCTACGAGCAGTACTTC; CDR3aa: CASSEGQTQTLYEQYF
j_gene: TRBJ2-5; abundance: NA; d_gene: NA; v_gene: TRBV20-1; CDR3nt: TGCAGTGGCGGGAAGGGAGAGACCCAGTACTTC; CDR3aa: CSGGKGETQYF
j_gene: TRBJ2-5; abundance: NA; d_gene: TRBD2; v_gene: TRBV7-6; CDR3nt: TGTGCCAGCAGCCAGAGACAGCGGGAGATGGGGGAGACCCAGTACTTC; CDR3aa: CASSQRQREMGETQYF
j_gene: TRBJ1-5; abundance: NA; d_gene: TRBD1; v_gene: TRBV29-1; CDR3nt: TGCAGCGTTGGACAGGGAGGAGGCAATCAGCCCCAGCATTTT; CDR3aa: CSVGQGGGNQPQHF
j_gene: TRBJ1-2; abundance: NA; d_gene: NA; v_gene: TRBV28; CDR3nt: TGTGCCAGCAGCCCCTCGGGGTTCTATGGCTACACCTTC; CDR3aa: CASSPSGFYGYTF
j_gene: TRBJ2-1; abundance: few; d_gene: NA; v_gene: TRBV7-9; CDR3nt: TGTGCCAGCACCACCTTTGGCGGGAATGAGCAGTTCTTC; CDR3aa: CASTTFGGNEQFF
j_gene: TRBJ2-7; abundance: NA; d_gene: NA; v_gene: TRBV28; CDR3nt: TGTGCCAGCAGTTTAGGGAGCTCCTACGAGCAGTACTTC; CDR3aa: CASSLGSSYEQYF
j_gene: TRBJ1-5; abundance: NA; d_gene: NA; v_gene: TRBV5-1; CDR3nt: TGCGCCAGCAGCTTGGAGGCAGGGAATCAGCCCCAGCATTTT; CDR3aa: CASSLEAGNQPQHF
j_gene: TRBJ2-1; abundance: NA; d_gene: TRBD2; v_gene: TRBV20-1; CDR3nt: TGCAGTGCTAGTCGAGCGGGATTTGAGCAGTTCTTC; CDR3aa: CSASRAGFEQFF
j_gene: TRBJ2-3; abundance: NA; d_gene: NA; v_gene: TRBV30; CDR3nt: TGTGCCTGGAGTGTGGCTAGCGTTAGCACAGATACGCAGTATTTT; CDR3aa: CAWSVASVSTDTQYF
j_gene: TRBJ1-5; abundance: NA; d_gene: TRBD1; v_gene: TRBV7-6; CDR3nt: TGTGCCAGCAGCTCCGGGACAGTTAATCAGCCCCAGCATTTT; CDR3aa: CASSSGTVNQPQHF
j_gene: TRBJ2-2; abundance: NA; d_gene: NA; v_gene: TRBV29-1; CDR3nt: TGCAGCGCAGTGTGGGCGGGAATGGTAACCGGGGAGCTGTTTTTT; CDR3aa: CSAVWAGMVTGELFF
j_gene: TRBJ2-1; abundance: NA; d_gene: TRBD2; v_gene: TRBV3-1/TRBV3-2; CDR3nt: TGTGCCAGCAGCCGGGTTACTAGCGGGAAAAATGAGCAGTTCTTC; CDR3aa: CASSRVTSGKNEQFF
j_gene: TRBJ2-7; abundance: NA; d_gene: TRBD2; v_gene: TRBV7-8; CDR3nt: TGTGCCAGCAGCCCCAATAGCGGGAGTTTTTCCTACGAGCAGTACTTC; CDR3aa: CASSPNSGSFSYEQYF
j_gene: TRBJ1-1; abundance: NA; d_gene: TRBD1; v_gene: TRBV19; CDR3nt: TGTGCCAGTTCTGACAGGGTGAACACTGAAGCTTTCTTT; CDR3aa: CASSDRVNTEAFF
j_gene: TRBJ2-3; abundance: NA; d_gene: TRBD2; v_gene: TRBV30; CDR3nt: TGTGCCTGGAGTGTCCTAAAACTAGCGGGAGCAACAGATACGCAGTATTTT; CDR3aa: CAWSVLKLAGATDTQYF
j_gene: TRBJ2-3; abundance: once; d_gene: TRBD2; v_gene: TRBV3-1/TRBV3-2; CDR3nt: TGTGCCAGCAGCCTGGGGACTAGCGGGGCTGCTAGCACAGATACGCAGTATTTT; CDR3aa: CASSLGTSGAASTDTQYF
j_gene: TRBJ1-2; abundance: NA; d_gene: NA; v_gene: TRBV9; CDR3nt: TGTGCCAGCAGCGCCCGGGGGACCTATGGCTACACCTTC; CDR3aa: CASSARGTYGYTF
j_gene: TRBJ2-2; abundance: NA; d_gene: TRBD2; v_gene: TRBV19; CDR3nt: TGTGCCAGCAATGGGGCTAGCGGGGGCGGGGAGCTGTTTTTT; CDR3aa: CASNGASGGGELFF
j_gene: TRBJ2-5; abundance: NA; d_gene: NA; v_gene: TRBV27; CDR3nt: TGTGCCAGCAGTTTGGAGCCCTTATCGACGACCCAGTACTTC; CDR3aa: CASSLEPLSTTQYF
j_gene: TRBJ2-1; abundance: NA; d_gene: TRBD1; v_gene: TRBV19; CDR3nt: TGTGCCAGTAGTATAACCGGGACAGGGCGTAATGAGCAGTTCTTC; CDR3aa: CASSITGTGRNEQFF
j_gene: TRBJ1-1; abundance: NA; d_gene: TRBD1; v_gene: TRBV3-1/TRBV3-2; CDR3nt: TGTGCCAGCAGCCAAGGACAGGGGACCTTGAACACTGAAGCTTTCTTT; CDR3aa: CASSQGQGTLNTEAFF
j_gene: TRBJ2-5; abundance: NA; d_gene: TRBD1; v_gene: TRBV18; CDR3nt: TGTGCCAGCCGACTCGGGACAGAACAAGAGACCCAGTACTTC; CDR3aa: CASRLGTEQETQYF
j_gene: TRBJ2-7; abundance: NA; d_gene: TRBD2; v_gene: TRBV7-2; CDR3nt: TGTGCCAGCAGCTTGGGACTAGCGTCCCCCTACGAGCAGTACTTC; CDR3aa: CASSLGLASPYEQYF
j_gene: TRBJ1-6; abundance: NA; d_gene: TRBD1; v_gene: TRBV19; CDR3nt: TGTGCCAGTAGTACCCGAAGGACAGGGGGCTCCTATAATTCACCCCTCCACTTT; CDR3aa: CASSTRRTGGSYNSPLHF
j_gene: TRBJ1-1; abundance: NA; d_gene: TRBD1; v_gene: TRBV5-4; CDR3nt: TGTGCCAGCAGCAGACAGGGGACCGCGACTGAAGCTTTCTTT; CDR3aa: CASSRQGTATEAFF
j_gene: TRBJ1-5; abundance: NA; d_gene: TRBD1; v_gene: TRBV7-8; CDR3nt: TGTGCCAGCAGCTTGGGGACAGGGATAAATCAGCCCCAGCATTTT; CDR3aa: CASSLGTGINQPQHF
j_gene: TRBJ2-3; abundance: once; d_gene: NA; v_gene: TRBV10-3; CDR3nt: TGTGCCATCAATGCGGGTGTCGGGCCAGATACGCAGTATTTT; CDR3aa: CAINAGVGPDTQYF
j_gene: TRBJ1-1; abundance: NA; d_gene: NA; v_gene: TRBV7-3; CDR3nt: TGTGCCAGCAGCTCAGGGAGGGGCACTGAAGCTTTCTTT; CDR3aa: CASSSGRGTEAFF
j_gene: TRBJ1-6; abundance: NA; d_gene: TRBD1; v_gene: TRBV6-5; CDR3nt: TGTGCCAGCAGCCTAACGCAGGGGGCGAGTTCACCCCTCCACTTT; CDR3aa: CASSLTQGASSPLHF
j_gene: TRBJ2-1; abundance: NA; d_gene: NA; v_gene: TRBV5-1; CDR3nt: TGCGCCAGCAGTGTAGCGAGCAATGAGCAGTTCTTC; CDR3aa: CASSVASNEQFF